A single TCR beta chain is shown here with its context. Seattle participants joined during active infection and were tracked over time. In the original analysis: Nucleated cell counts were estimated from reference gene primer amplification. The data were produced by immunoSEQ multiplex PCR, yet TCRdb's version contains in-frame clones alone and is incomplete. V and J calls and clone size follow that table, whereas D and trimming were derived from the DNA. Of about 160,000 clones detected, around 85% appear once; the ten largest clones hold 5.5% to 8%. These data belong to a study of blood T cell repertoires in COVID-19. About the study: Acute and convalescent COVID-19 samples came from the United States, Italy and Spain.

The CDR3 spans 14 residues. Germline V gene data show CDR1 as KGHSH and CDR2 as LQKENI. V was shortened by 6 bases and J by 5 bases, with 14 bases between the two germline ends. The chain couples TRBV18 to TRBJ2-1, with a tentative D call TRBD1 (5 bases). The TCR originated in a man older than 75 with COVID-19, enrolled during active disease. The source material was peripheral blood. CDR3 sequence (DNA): TGTGCCAGCTCTCCCCAGGGCGCCAACAATGAGCAGTTCTTC. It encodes CASSPQGANNEQFF.